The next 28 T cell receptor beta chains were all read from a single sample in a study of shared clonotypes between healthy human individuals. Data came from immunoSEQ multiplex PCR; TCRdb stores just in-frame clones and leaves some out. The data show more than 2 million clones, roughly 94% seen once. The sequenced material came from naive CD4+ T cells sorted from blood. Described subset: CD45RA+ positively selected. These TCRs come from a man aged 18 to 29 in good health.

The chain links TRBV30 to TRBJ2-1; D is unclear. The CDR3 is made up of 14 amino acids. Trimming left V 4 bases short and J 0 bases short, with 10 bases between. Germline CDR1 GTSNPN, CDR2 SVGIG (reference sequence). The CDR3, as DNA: TGTGCCTGGACGCGACAAAGCTCCTACAATGAGCAGTTCTTC. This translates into CAWTRQSSYNEQFF.

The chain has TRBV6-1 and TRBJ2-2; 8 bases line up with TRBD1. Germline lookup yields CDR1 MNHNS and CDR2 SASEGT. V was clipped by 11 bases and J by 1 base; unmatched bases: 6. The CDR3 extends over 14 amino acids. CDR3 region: CAVWTGRNTGELFF. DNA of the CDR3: TGTGCCGTTTGGACAGGGCGGAACACCGGGGAGCTGTTTTTT.

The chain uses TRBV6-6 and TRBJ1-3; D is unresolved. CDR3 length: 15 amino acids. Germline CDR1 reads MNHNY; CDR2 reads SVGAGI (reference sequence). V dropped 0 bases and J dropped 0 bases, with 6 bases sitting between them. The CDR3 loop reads CASSYSMDSGNTIYF. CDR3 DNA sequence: TGTGCCAGCAGTTACTCGATGGACTCTGGAAACACCATATATTTT.

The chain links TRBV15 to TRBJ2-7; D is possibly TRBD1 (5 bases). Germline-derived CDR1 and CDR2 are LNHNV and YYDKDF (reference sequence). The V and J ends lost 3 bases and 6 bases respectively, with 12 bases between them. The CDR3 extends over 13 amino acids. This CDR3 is CATSRGRVGEQYF. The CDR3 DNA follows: TGTGCCACCAGCAGGGGCAGGGTCGGCGAGCAGTACTTC.

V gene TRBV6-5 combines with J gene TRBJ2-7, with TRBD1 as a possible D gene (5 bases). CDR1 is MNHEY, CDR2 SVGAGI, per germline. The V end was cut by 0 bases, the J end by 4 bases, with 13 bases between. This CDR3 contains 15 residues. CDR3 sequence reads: CASSYSKIGAYEQYF. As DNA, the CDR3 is TGTGCCAGCAGTTACTCGAAGATAGGGGCATACGAGCAGTACTTC.

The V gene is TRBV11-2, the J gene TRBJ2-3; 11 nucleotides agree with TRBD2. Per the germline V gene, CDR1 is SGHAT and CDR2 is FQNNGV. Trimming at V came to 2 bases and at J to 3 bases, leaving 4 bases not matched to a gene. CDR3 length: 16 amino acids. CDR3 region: CASSLLAGGTTDTQYF. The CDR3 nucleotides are TGTGCCAGCAGCTTACTAGCGGGAGGTACTACAGATACGCAGTATTTT.

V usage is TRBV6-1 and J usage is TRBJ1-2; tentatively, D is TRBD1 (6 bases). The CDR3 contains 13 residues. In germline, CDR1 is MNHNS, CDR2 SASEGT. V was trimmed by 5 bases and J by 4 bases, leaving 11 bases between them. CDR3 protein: CASSLTGGYGYTF. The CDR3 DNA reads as TGTGCCAGCAGTCTGACAGGCGGCTATGGCTACACCTTC.

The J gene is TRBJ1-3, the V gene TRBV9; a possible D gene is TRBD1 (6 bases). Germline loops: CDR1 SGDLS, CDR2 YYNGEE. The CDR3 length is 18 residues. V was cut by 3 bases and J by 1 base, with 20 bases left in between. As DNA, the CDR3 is TGTGCCAGCAGCGGCCCCCCGGGCAGGGGCGGGTCTGGAAACACCATATATTTT. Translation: CASSGPPGRGGSGNTIYF.

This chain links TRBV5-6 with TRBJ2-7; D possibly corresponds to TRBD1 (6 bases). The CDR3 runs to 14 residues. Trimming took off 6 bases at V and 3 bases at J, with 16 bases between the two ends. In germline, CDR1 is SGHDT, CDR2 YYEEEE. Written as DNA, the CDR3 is TGTGCCAGCACTCTCATAGGACAGCACTACGAGCAGTACTTC. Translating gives CASTLIGQHYEQYF.

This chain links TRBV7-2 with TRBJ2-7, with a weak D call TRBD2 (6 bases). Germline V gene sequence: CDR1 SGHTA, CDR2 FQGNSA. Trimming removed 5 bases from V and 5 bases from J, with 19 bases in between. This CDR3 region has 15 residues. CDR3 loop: CASSPPGLAPHEQYF. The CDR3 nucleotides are TGTGCCAGCAGCCCGCCCGGTCTAGCGCCCCACGAGCAGTACTTC.

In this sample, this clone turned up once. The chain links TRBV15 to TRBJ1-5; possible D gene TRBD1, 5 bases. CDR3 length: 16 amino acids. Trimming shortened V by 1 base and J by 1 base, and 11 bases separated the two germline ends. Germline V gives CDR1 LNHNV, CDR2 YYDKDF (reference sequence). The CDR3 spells CATSRAGGASNQPQHF. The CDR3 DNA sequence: TGTGCCACCAGCAGAGCGGGGGGAGCAAGCAATCAGCCCCAGCATTTT.

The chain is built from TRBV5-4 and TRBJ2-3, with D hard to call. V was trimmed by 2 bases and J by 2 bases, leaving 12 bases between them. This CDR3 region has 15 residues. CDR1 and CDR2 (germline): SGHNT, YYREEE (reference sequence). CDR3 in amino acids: CASSLAATDTDTQYF. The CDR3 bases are TGTGCCAGCAGCTTAGCAGCGACCGACACAGATACGCAGTATTTT.

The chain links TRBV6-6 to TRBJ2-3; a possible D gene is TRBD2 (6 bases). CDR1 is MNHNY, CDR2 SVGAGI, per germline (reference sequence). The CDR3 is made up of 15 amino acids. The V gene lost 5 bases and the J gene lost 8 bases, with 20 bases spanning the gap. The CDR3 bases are TGTGCCAGCAGTACCCGCGGGACCGCCCCAAGTACGCAGTATTTT. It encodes CASSTRGTAPSTQYF.

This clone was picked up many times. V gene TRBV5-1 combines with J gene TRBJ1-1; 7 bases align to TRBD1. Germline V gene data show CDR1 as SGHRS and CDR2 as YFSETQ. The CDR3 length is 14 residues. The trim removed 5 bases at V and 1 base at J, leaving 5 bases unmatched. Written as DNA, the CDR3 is TGCGCCAGCAGAGGGGGCGTCTGGAACACTGAAGCTTTCTTT. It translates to CASRGGVWNTEAFF.

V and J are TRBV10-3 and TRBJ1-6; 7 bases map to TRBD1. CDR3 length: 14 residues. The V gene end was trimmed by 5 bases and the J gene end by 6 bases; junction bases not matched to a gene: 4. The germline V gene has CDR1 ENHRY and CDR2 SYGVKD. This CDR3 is CAISTGTVNSPLHF. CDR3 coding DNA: TGTGCCATCAGTACCGGGACAGTTAATTCACCCCTCCACTTT.

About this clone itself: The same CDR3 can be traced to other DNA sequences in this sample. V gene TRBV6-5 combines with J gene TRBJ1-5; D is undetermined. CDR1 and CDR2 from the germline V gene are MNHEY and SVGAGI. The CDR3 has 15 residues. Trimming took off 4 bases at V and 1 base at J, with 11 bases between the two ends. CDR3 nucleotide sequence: TGTGCCAGCAGTTCGGGAGGGAACAGCAATCAGCCCCAGCATTTT. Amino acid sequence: CASSSGGNSNQPQHF.

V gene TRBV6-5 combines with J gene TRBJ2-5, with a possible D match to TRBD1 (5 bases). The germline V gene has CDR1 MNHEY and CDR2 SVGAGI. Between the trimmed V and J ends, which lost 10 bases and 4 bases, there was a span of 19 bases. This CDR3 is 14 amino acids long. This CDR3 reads CATRESGSRETQYF. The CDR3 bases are TGTGCCACCAGAGAATCAGGGTCCCGAGAGACCCAGTACTTC.

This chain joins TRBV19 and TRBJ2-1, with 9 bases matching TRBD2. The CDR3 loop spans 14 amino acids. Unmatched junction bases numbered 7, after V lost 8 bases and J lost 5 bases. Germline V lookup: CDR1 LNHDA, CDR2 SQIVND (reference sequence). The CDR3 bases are TGTGCCAGTGCGGGAGGGAAACTTAACAATGAGCAGTTCTTC. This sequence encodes CASAGGKLNNEQFF.

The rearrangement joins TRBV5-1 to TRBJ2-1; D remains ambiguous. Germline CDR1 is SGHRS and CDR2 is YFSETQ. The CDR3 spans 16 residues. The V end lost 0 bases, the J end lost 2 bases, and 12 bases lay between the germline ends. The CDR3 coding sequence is TGCGCCAGCAGCTTGGGGCAAATGGACGCCTACAATGAGCAGTTCTTC. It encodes CASSLGQMDAYNEQFF.

This CDR3 reads CARSDQQGFYGYTF. The CDR3 nucleotides are TGTGCCAGAAGCGACCAACAGGGTTTCTATGGCTACACCTTC. The genes are TRBV5-3 and TRBJ1-2; perhaps TRBD1 as D (6 bases). TRBV5-3 is an ORF, and what it does is uncertain. This CDR3 is built from 14 residues. Trimming took off 4 bases at V and 4 bases at J, with 14 bases between the two ends.

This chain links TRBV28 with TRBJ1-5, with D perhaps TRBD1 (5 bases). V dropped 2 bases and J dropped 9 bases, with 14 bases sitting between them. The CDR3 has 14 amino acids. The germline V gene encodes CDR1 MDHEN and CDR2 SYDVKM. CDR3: CASSLGTGLRPQHF. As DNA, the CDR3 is TGTGCCAGCAGTTTAGGTACAGGACTGCGGCCCCAGCATTTT.

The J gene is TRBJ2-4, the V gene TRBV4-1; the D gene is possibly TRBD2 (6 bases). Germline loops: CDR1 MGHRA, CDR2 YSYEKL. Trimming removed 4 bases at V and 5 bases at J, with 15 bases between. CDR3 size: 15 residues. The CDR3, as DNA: TGCGCCAGCAGCCCAAAAGGAGGGGACCAAAACATTCAGTACTTC. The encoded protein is CASSPKGGDQNIQYF.

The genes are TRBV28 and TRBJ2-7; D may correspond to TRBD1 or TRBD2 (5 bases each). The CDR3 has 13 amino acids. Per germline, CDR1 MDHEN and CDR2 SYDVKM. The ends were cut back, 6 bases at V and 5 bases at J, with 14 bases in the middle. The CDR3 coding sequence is TGTGCCAGCAGAAACCGGGACCTGAACGAGCAGTACTTC. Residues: CASRNRDLNEQYF.

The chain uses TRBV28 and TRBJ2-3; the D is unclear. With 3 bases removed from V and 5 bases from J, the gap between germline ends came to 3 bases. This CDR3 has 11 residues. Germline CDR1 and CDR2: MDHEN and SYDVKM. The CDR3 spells CASSFLDTQYF. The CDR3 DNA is TGTGCCAGCAGTTTTCTAGATACGCAGTATTTT.

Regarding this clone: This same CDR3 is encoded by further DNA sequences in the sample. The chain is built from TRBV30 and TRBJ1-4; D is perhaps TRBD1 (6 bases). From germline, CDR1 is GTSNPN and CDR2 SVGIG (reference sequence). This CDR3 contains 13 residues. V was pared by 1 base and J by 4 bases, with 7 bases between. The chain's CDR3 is CAWSGGLNEKLFF. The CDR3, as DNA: TGTGCCTGGAGTGGGGGGCTTAATGAAAAACTGTTTTTT.

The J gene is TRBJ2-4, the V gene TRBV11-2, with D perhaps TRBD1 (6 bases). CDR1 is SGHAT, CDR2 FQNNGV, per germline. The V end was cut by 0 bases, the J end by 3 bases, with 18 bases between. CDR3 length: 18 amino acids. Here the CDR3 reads CASSLDFYNQGGKNIQYF. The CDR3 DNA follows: TGTGCCAGCAGCTTAGATTTTTACAACCAAGGGGGCAAAAACATTCAGTACTTC.

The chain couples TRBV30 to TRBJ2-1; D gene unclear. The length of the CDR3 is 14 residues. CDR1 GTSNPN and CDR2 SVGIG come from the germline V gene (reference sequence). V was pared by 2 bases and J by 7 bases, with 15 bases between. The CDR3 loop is CAWSSRRARNEQFF. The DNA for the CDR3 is TGTGCCTGGAGTTCACGCCGGGCACGGAATGAGCAGTTCTTC.

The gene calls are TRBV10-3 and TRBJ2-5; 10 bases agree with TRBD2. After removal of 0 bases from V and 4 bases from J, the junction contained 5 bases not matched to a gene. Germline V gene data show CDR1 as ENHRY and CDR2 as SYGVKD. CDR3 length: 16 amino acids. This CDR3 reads CAISESKASGGETQYF. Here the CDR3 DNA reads TGTGCCATCAGTGAGTCAAAGGCTAGCGGGGGAGAGACCCAGTACTTC.